What follows are 16 T cell receptor beta chains derived from one specimen sequenced in a study of T cell clones after liver transplantation. Sequencing used immunoSEQ multiplex PCR; TCRdb keeps in-frame clones, though not all of them. The sample holds about 120,000 clones, 90% seen once. This sample comprised CD4+ T cells from blood, obtained 12 months after liver transplant. Receptors were obtained from a human patient who received a liver transplant. The graft donor may have contributed some T cells.

This CDR3 reads CAWVRGGPYEQYF. The CDR3, as DNA: TGTGCCTGGGTGCGGGGAGGGCCCTACGAGCAGTACTTC. The rearrangement joins TRBV30 to TRBJ2-7; TRBD2 agrees at 7 bases. The germline gives CDR1 GTSNPN, CDR2 SVGIG (reference sequence). J lost 2 bases, V lost 5 bases, and 6 bases had no gene match. This CDR3 region has 13 residues.

A few counts support this clone. The chain joins TRBV4-3 to TRBJ1-2; D remains ambiguous. Germline V CDR1 and CDR2: LGHNA, YSLEER. CDR3 size: 15 residues. V was cut by 0 bases and J by 8 bases, with 16 bases left in between. In DNA form, the CDR3 reads TGCGCCAGCAGCCAAGAGATAACTTCCGTCTTCGGCTACACCTTC. Translating gives CASSQEITSVFGYTF.

This clone has only a few counts. This chain links TRBV4-1 with TRBJ1-5, with a possible D match to TRBD1 (6 bases). This CDR3 has 15 residues. V gave up 4 bases and J gave up 3 bases, with 13 bases separating them. CDR1 is MGHRA, CDR2 YSYEKL, per germline. The CDR3 sequence: CASSPPSGDNQPQHF. The CDR3 DNA follows: TGCGCCAGCAGCCCCCCGTCAGGGGACAATCAGCCCCAGCATTTT.

The DNA for the CDR3 is TGTGCCTGGACCGCCGGGAGCTACGAGCAGTACTTC. This translates into CAWTAGSYEQYF. The chain uses TRBV30 and TRBJ2-7, with TRBD2 as a possible D gene (6 bases). The V gene's germline CDR1 is GTSNPN and CDR2 SVGIG (reference sequence). V was pared by 4 bases and J by 3 bases, with 10 bases between. The CDR3 is 12 residues long. Drawing the rest from reference TRBV30 and TRBJ2-7, the complete variable domain is SQTIHQWPATLVQPVGSPLSLECTVEGTSNPNLYWYRQAAGRGLQLLFYSVGIGQISSEVPQNLSASRPQDRQFILSSKKLLLSDSGFYLCAWTAGSYEQYFGPGTRLTVT.

The gene calls are TRBV7-9 and TRBJ2-1; 10 bases map to TRBD1. Germline CDR1 and CDR2: SEHNR and FQNEAQ (reference sequence). The V and J ends lost 4 bases and 8 bases, in that order; junction bases with no gene match: 14. The CDR3 is 17 residues long. The CDR3 sequence is CASSYGIDRGLLDEQFF. CDR3 bases: TGTGCCAGCAGCTACGGCATTGACAGGGGGCTTCTGGATGAGCAGTTCTTC.

The rearrangement links TRBV5-1 to TRBJ2-7; TRBD2 is a possible D gene (7 bases). The germline CDR1 and CDR2 sequences are SGHRS and YFSETQ. Trimming cost V 4 bases and J 6 bases, with 17 bases left between them. The CDR3 is 14 amino acids. DNA of the CDR3: TGCGCCAGCAGCGGAATGCAAAGGGGGGGCGAGCAGTACTTC. Translating gives CASSGMQRGGEQYF.

The chain is built from TRBV28 and TRBJ1-4; D remains unclear. V dropped 7 bases and J dropped 8 bases, with 14 bases sitting between them. The CDR3 totals 13 residues. The germline V gene has CDR1 MDHEN and CDR2 SYDVKM. The chain's CDR3 is CASTALAYEKLFF. The CDR3, as DNA: TGTGCCAGCACGGCCTTAGCTTACGAAAAACTGTTTTTT.

A single count supports this clone. The chain recombines TRBV2 with TRBJ2-3, with 8 bases that match TRBD2. The CDR3 totals 14 residues. Germline loops: CDR1 SNHLY, CDR2 FYNNEI. Germline trimming cut 7 bases from V and 3 bases from J; bases unmatched to any gene: 6. This CDR3 is CASNLAGPTDTQYF. The CDR3 DNA follows: TGTGCCAGCAACTTAGCGGGACCGACAGATACGCAGTATTTT.

The chain employs TRBV5-6 and TRBJ1-1; D unclear. The CDR3 extends over 14 amino acids. The V gene lost 0 bases and the J gene lost 4 bases, with 10 bases spanning the gap. Per the germline V gene, CDR1 is SGHDT and CDR2 is YYEEEE. The CDR3 DNA follows: TGTGCCAGCAGCTTGGCACAATTAGTCACTGAAGCTTTCTTT. Translating it yields CASSLAQLVTEAFF.

This clone was recorded only once. This sequence joins TRBV7-2 and TRBJ2-7; 8 nucleotides agree with TRBD1. Germline CDR1 reads SGHTA; CDR2 reads FQGNSA. Unmatched junction bases numbered 6, after V lost 4 bases and J lost 4 bases. The length of the CDR3 is 14 residues. As DNA, the CDR3 is TGTGCCAGCAGCTCCGGACAGGGTGGTTACGAGCAGTACTTC. Its protein product is CASSSGQGGYEQYF.

The chain combines TRBV11-3 with TRBJ2-5; D tentatively fits TRBD1 or TRBD2 (5 bases each). Germline V gene sequence: CDR1 SGHNT, CDR2 YENEEA. This CDR3 is built from 12 residues. The germline V and J ends were trimmed by 6 bases and 1 base, with 6 bases remaining between them. The CDR3 region has the DNA TGTGCCAGCAGGGGGACCCAAGAGACCCAGTACTTC. It is translated as CASRGTQETQYF. Filled out from reference TRBV11-3 and TRBJ2-5, the complete variable domain reads EAGVVQSPRYKIIEKKQPVAFWCNPISGHNTLYWYLQNLGQGPELLIRYENEEAVDDSQLPKDRFSAERLKGVDSTLKIQPAELGDSAVYLCASRGTQETQYFGPGTRLLVL.

CDR3 DNA sequence: TGTGCCAGCTCAACCACGGGAGCCTCCTACAATGAGCAGTTCTTC. Translation gives CASSTTGASYNEQFF. The rearrangement joins TRBV18 to TRBJ2-1, with D possibly matching TRBD2 (6 bases). V gave up 5 bases and J gave up 0 bases, with 11 bases separating them. The CDR3 covers 15 residues. The germline CDR1 and CDR2 sequences are KGHSH and LQKENI.

The V gene is TRBV5-1, the J gene TRBJ2-7; TRBD1 matches 7 bases. Germline loops: CDR1 SGHRS, CDR2 YFSETQ. With V trimmed by 4 bases and J by 0 bases, 7 bases remained unmatched. This CDR3 comprises 15 residues. CDR3 nucleotide sequence: TGCGCCAGCAGCGAGGACAGGTGGAGCTCCTACGAGCAGTACTTC. Translation: CASSEDRWSSYEQYF.

V is TRBV5-1 and J is TRBJ2-5; 11 bases align to TRBD2. J gave up 5 bases and V 5 bases, and 5 bases lay outside the gene matches. Germline assignment: CDR1 SGHRS and CDR2 YFSETQ. The CDR3 extends over 14 amino acids. The CDR3 nucleotides read TGCGCCAGCAGGCCCGTAGCGGGAGGGGAGACCCAGTACTTC. Its protein product is CASRPVAGGETQYF.

This chain connects TRBV5-1 to TRBJ1-1, with D unclear. The CDR3 has 13 residues. V was trimmed by 2 bases and J by 1 base, leaving 6 bases between them. Germline-derived CDR1 and CDR2 are SGHRS and YFSETQ. The CDR3 sequence is CASSFPGNTEAFF. The DNA of the CDR3 is TGCGCCAGCAGCTTCCCGGGGAACACTGAAGCTTTCTTT.

The genes are TRBV28 and TRBJ1-5, with D maybe TRBD1 (5 bases). The CDR3 totals 14 residues. Germline CDR1 is MDHEN and CDR2 is SYDVKM. Trimming stripped 10 bases from V and 2 bases from J, with 15 bases between. The CDR3 protein is CATDPFRGNQPQHF. The CDR3, as DNA: TGTGCCACGGACCCTTTCAGGGGCAATCAGCCCCAGCATTTT.